This record covers a single T cell receptor (beta chain). Its specificity is not known. This record belongs to a study of a mutant IDH1 vaccine in newly diagnosed glioma. Produced via immunoSEQ multiplex PCR; TCRdb's table is partial and in-frame only. The table has around 65,000 clones, roughly 80% seen once; the top ten hold around 5.7%. Noted time point: week 11, during vaccination. Alongside topical imiquimod, each dose of vaccine comprised 300 ug of mutant IDH1 20-mer peptide. The source is a man between 45 and 60 years old with glioma. The sample in question was PBMCs, obtained from a glioma patient whose treatment included an IDH1 peptide vaccine.

The CDR3 DNA reads TGTGCCAGCAGTACCGCCTCAGAAAACTATGGCTACACCTTC. It encodes CASSTASENYGYTF. This chain uses TRBV28 with TRBJ1-2; D unclear. Germline V gives CDR1 MDHEN, CDR2 SYDVKM. The germline V and J ends were trimmed by 5 bases and 2 bases, with 12 bases remaining between them. The CDR3 runs 14 residues.